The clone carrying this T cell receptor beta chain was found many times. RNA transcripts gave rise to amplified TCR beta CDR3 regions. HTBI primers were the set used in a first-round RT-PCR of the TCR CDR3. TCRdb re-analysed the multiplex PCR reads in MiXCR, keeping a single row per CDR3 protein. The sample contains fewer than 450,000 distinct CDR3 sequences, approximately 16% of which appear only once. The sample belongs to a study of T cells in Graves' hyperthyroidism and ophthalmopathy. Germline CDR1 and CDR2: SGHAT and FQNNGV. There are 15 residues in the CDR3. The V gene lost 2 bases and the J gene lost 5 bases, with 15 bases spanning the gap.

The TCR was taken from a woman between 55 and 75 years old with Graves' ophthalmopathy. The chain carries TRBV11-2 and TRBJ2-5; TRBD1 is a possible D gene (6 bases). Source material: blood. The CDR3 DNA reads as TGTGCCAGCAGCTTACTCTGGCGGCAGGGGGAGACCCAGTACTTC. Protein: CASSLLWRQGETQYF. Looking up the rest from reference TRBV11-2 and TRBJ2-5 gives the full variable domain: EAGVAQSPRYKIIEKRQSVAFWCNPISGHATLYWYQQILGQGPKLLIQFQNNGVVDDSQLPKDRFSAERLKGVDSTLKIQPAKLEDSAVYLCASSLLWRQGETQYFGPGTRLLVL.